These 30 T cell receptor beta chains originate from one sample sequenced in a study of Ad26.COV2.S vaccination and SARS-CoV-2 variants. Treatment meaning: about 20 received Ad26.COV2.S at low or high dose, single or two shots; 5 received placebo; per-sample allocation not given. On day 63 after the first injection, vaccine and placebo recipients gave samples. Generated by immunoSEQ multiplex PCR, the TCRdb table keeps only in-frame clones and is missing some. The table has about 350,000 clones, roughly 89% seen once. The source was peripheral blood, collected in a trial of Ad26.COV2.S vaccine versus placebo. These receptor sequences come from a person aged 18-60 years who received the Ad26.COV2.S COVID-19 vaccine or a placebo.

The CDR3 loop reads CASSSSGTGNYGYTF. CDR3 sequence (DNA): TGTGCCAGCAGCTCTTCCGGGACCGGTAACTATGGCTACACCTTC. V is TRBV7-2 and J is TRBJ1-2, with TRBD1 as a possible D gene (5 bases). Germline values: CDR1 SGHTA, CDR2 FQGNSA. V was pared by 4 bases and J by 1 base, with 13 bases between. This CDR3 region has 15 residues. The full variable domain, rest sourced from reference TRBV7-2 and TRBJ1-2, is GAGVSQSPSNKVTEKGKDVELRCDPISGHTALYWYRQSLGQGLEFLIYFQGNSAPDKSGLPSDRFSAERTGGSVSTLTIQRTQQEDSAVYLCASSSSGTGNYGYTFGSGTRLTVV.

Only one count was recorded for this clone. The V gene is TRBV2, the J gene TRBJ2-3; tentatively, D is TRBD2 (7 bases). The V end lost 9 bases, the J end lost 0 bases, and 19 bases lay between the germline ends. This CDR3 is built from 16 residues. In germline, CDR1 is SNHLY, CDR2 FYNNEI. The CDR3 bases are TGTGCCAGAGGGGGGAGGGTCGGCAGGAGCACAGATACGCAGTATTTT. Its protein product is CARGGRVGRSTDTQYF.

The chain links TRBV13 to TRBJ1-1; TRBD1 agrees at 8 bases. CDR1 is PRHDT, CDR2 FYEKMQ, per germline (reference sequence). The CDR3 sequence is 17 residues long. V shed 3 bases, J shed 1 base, and the junction held 10 bases outside the gene matches. The CDR3 reads CASSLETGGAGNTEAFF. The CDR3, as DNA: TGTGCCAGCAGCTTGGAAACAGGGGGAGCGGGGAACACTGAAGCTTTCTTT.

The chain links TRBV28 to TRBJ1-2; TRBD1 might be the D (6 bases). V was clipped by 3 bases and J by 8 bases, with 16 bases between them. The CDR3 totals 14 residues. From germline, CDR1 is MDHEN and CDR2 SYDVKM. CDR3 nucleotide sequence: TGTGCCAGCAGTTTGACCAACAGGGCAAAGGGCTACACCTTC. Translated: CASSLTNRAKGYTF.

The DNA of the CDR3 is TGTGCCAGCAGCCCAGGCGTACAAACAAGGGAGCAGTTCTTC. This encodes CASSPGVQTREQFF. This rearrangement joins TRBV7-9 to TRBJ2-1; D is unclear. This CDR3 region has 14 residues. V dropped 5 bases and J dropped 10 bases, with 18 bases sitting between them. The V gene's germline CDR1 is SEHNR and CDR2 FQNEAQ (reference sequence).

This clone was observed a single time. The genes are TRBV20-1 and TRBJ2-5; tentative D call: TRBD2 (5 bases). This CDR3 has 11 residues. The V gene's germline CDR1 is DFQATT and CDR2 SNEGSKA (reference sequence). The CDR3 reads CSGELQETQYF. In nucleotides, the CDR3 is TGCAGCGGGGAACTCCAAGAGACCCAGTACTTC.

The V gene is TRBV18, the J gene TRBJ2-3; 7 nucleotides match TRBD1. The CDR3 is 17 residues long. Germline loops: CDR1 KGHSH, CDR2 LQKENI. Trimming cost V 2 bases and J 4 bases; bases outside gene matches: 12. The CDR3: CASSPNRDSRGPDTQYF. The CDR3 nucleotides are TGTGCCAGCTCACCAAATCGGGACAGTCGAGGCCCAGATACGCAGTATTTT.

This chain joins TRBV3-1 (or the pseudogene TRBV3-2) and TRBJ2-7; the match to TRBD1 covers 8 bases. The germline V gene has CDR1 LGHDT and CDR2 YNNKEL (reference sequence). V lost 2 bases to trimming and J lost 7 bases; unmatched junction nucleotides: 10. The length of the CDR3 is 15 residues. The CDR3 bases are TGTGCCAGCAGCCAATCTGCCAGGGGGCGAGCGGAGCAGTACTTC. Protein product: CASSQSARGRAEQYF.

This chain uses TRBV15 with TRBJ2-1; 9 bases align to TRBD2. Losses at the gene ends were 0 bases for V and 7 bases for J; bases not matched to a gene: 4. Germline CDR1 and CDR2: LNHNV and YYDKDF (reference sequence). The CDR3 consists of 15 residues. CDR3 sequence (DNA): TGTGCCACCAGCAGAGATCGAGCGGGGGGAAATGAGCAGTTCTTC. Encoded protein: CATSRDRAGGNEQFF.

In this sample, this clone turned up once. J is TRBJ1-6 and V is TRBV5-6; D not certain. Trimming removed 0 bases from V and 9 bases from J, with 7 bases in between. This CDR3 comprises 13 residues. The germline CDR1 and CDR2 sequences are SGHDT and YYEEEE. CDR3 sequence: CASSLAEVSPLHF. CDR3 coding DNA: TGTGCCAGCAGCTTGGCCGAGGTTTCACCCCTCCACTTT.

This clone showed up just once. The V and J genes are TRBV27 and TRBJ2-1; D uncertain. Germline assignment: CDR1 MNHEY and CDR2 SMNVEV (reference sequence). This CDR3 has 13 residues. V was shortened by 3 bases and J by 4 bases, with 7 bases between the two germline ends. The CDR3 region is CASSFVGYNEQFF. The CDR3 DNA sequence: TGTGCCAGCAGTTTCGTAGGATACAATGAGCAGTTCTTC.

The rearrangement joins TRBV7-3 to TRBJ2-7; 9 bases align to TRBD1. Germline V gene data show CDR1 as SGHTA and CDR2 as FQGTGA. V was pared by 5 bases and J by 3 bases, with 8 bases of the junction left unmatched. The CDR3 runs to 15 residues. CDR3: CASSPRPGQGYEQYF. The CDR3 DNA reads as TGTGCCAGCAGCCCCCGTCCGGGACAGGGCTACGAGCAGTACTTC.

This chain uses TRBV27 with TRBJ1-5; D may be TRBD1 (6 bases). V lost 6 bases and J lost 7, with 19 bases in between. Looked up from germline, CDR1 is MNHEY and CDR2 is SMNVEV (reference sequence). CDR3 length equals 15 residues. The CDR3 DNA sequence: TGTGCCAGCAGCCCTAACAGGGAGGGTGGGCAGCCCCAGCATTTT. The encoded protein is CASSPNREGGQPQHF.

Regarding this clone: Other DNA sequences of this sample code for an identical CDR3. V gene TRBV7-2 combines with J gene TRBJ1-5, with TRBD1 as a possible D gene (5 bases). V was shortened by 1 base and J by 7 bases, with 14 bases between the two germline ends. This CDR3 has 15 residues. CDR1 and CDR2 (germline): SGHTA, FQGNSA. CDR3 protein: CASSLGGVGSQPQHF. In DNA, the CDR3 is TGTGCCAGCAGCTTAGGAGGGGTGGGGTCCCAGCCCCAGCATTTT.

This clone was observed once. V usage is TRBV28 and J usage is TRBJ2-7; D tentatively fits TRBD1 or TRBD2 (6 bases each). Per the germline V gene, CDR1 is MDHEN and CDR2 is SYDVKM. This CDR3 has 14 residues. Trimming stripped 3 bases from V and 6 bases from J, with 15 bases between. DNA of the CDR3: TGTGCCAGCAGTTTTTTATCCCGGGGGCCCGAGCAGTACTTC. This sequence encodes CASSFLSRGPEQYF.

The chain joins TRBV9 to TRBJ1-3; D gene unclear. CDR3 length: 15 residues. Trimming took 1 base from V and 2 from J, leaving 10 bases between them. Germline CDR1 SGDLS, CDR2 YYNGEE. In nucleotides, the CDR3 is TGTGCCAGCAGCGTATCAGAGGGTACTGGAAACACCATATATTTT. Residues: CASSVSEGTGNTIYF.

In this sample, this clone turned up once. The chain combines TRBV7-9 with TRBJ2-7; 8 bases align to TRBD1. The CDR3 consists of 14 residues. Germline loops: CDR1 SEHNR, CDR2 FQNEAQ (reference sequence). J lost 3 bases, V lost 1 base, and 2 bases had no gene match. CDR3: CASSLETGVYEQYF. In DNA, the CDR3 is TGTGCCAGCAGCTTAGAGACAGGGGTCTACGAGCAGTACTTC.

This clone was seen a single time. The CDR3 DNA sequence: TGTGCCAGCAGCTTATTGACAGGGGGCACCGGGGAGCTGTTTTTT. Protein product: CASSLLTGGTGELFF. The V gene is TRBV7-9, the J gene TRBJ2-2; the match to TRBD1 covers 9 bases. The CDR3 contains 15 residues. With 2 bases clipped from V and 4 bases from J, the junction kept 2 bases outside the gene matches. Germline CDR1 SEHNR, CDR2 FQNEAQ (reference sequence).

This sequence joins TRBV9 and TRBJ2-6, with 8 positions matching TRBD1. The CDR3 spans 16 residues. Trimming removed 3 bases from V and 2 bases from J; junction bases left unmatched: 4. Germline assignment: CDR1 SGDLS and CDR2 YYNGEE. The CDR3 DNA follows: TGTGCCAGCAGCGCCGACAGGGGTACTGGGGCCAACGTCCTGACTTTC. This codes for CASSADRGTGANVLTF.

The V and J genes are TRBV14 and TRBJ2-1; perhaps TRBD2 as D (5 bases). In germline, CDR1 is SGHDN, CDR2 FVKESK. The CDR3 sequence is 14 residues long. Trimming removed 1 base at V and 11 bases at J, with 15 bases between. DNA of the CDR3: TGTGCCAGCAGCCAAGTGTACGGACTGTCAAAGCAGTTCTTC. Protein: CASSQVYGLSKQFF.

The gene calls are TRBV18 and TRBJ2-1; 7 bases map to TRBD1. Germline CDR1 KGHSH, CDR2 LQKENI. The CDR3 spans 12 residues. V dropped 3 bases and J dropped 8; count of bases not matched to a gene: 1. This CDR3 is CASSPTGYEQFF. CDR3 sequence (DNA): TGTGCCAGCTCACCGACAGGGTATGAGCAGTTCTTC.

The V and J genes are TRBV6-1 and TRBJ2-7; no clear D. The CDR3 covers 16 residues. Germline-derived CDR1 and CDR2 are MNHNS and SASEGT. V was clipped by 1 base and J by 1 base, with 14 bases between them. The DNA of the CDR3 is TGTGCCAGCAGTGAAGGGGAAGGGCGTGGGTCCTACGAGCAGTACTTC. As protein: CASSEGEGRGSYEQYF.

The chain joins TRBV6-5 to TRBJ1-3, with D perhaps TRBD1 (5 bases). The CDR3 has 15 residues. The V and J ends lost 7 bases and 0 bases respectively, with 13 bases between them. Germline V gene lookup returns CDR1 MNHEY and CDR2 SVGAGI. CDR3 protein: CASTEGVYSGNTIYF. Written as DNA, the CDR3 is TGTGCCAGCACCGAAGGGGTTTACTCTGGAAACACCATATATTTT.

This clone was recorded a few times. J is TRBJ1-1 and V is TRBV30, with 9 bases fitting TRBD1. Looked up from germline, CDR1 is GTSNPN and CDR2 is SVGIG (reference sequence). CDR3 length equals 11 residues. V lost 5 bases, J lost 11 bases, and 6 bases stayed unmatched. The CDR3 sequence is CAWGTGRLAFF. The CDR3 bases are TGTGCCTGGGGGACAGGGCGTTTGGCTTTCTTT.

The CDR3: CASSWGGNPQETQYF. The CDR3 coding sequence is TGTGCCAGCAGTTGGGGCGGGAACCCCCAAGAGACCCAGTACTTC. The V and J genes are TRBV2 and TRBJ2-5, with TRBD2 as a possible D gene (6 bases). The CDR3 has 15 residues. CDR1 is SNHLY, CDR2 FYNNEI, per germline. V lost 5 bases and J lost 1, with 14 bases in between.

This rearrangement joins TRBV13 to TRBJ2-2, with D perhaps matching TRBD1 (5 bases). The V and J ends lost 3 bases and 4 bases respectively, with 15 bases between them. The CDR3 totals 16 residues. The germline V gene encodes CDR1 PRHDT and CDR2 FYEKMQ (reference sequence). In DNA form, the CDR3 reads TGTGCCAGCAGCTTCCGGCAGGGAAGAACCACCGGGGAGCTGTTTTTT. Translation gives CASSFRQGRTTGELFF.

The V and J genes are TRBV3-1 (or the pseudogene TRBV3-2) and TRBJ1-1; no clear D gene. The V and J ends lost 0 bases and 4 bases respectively, with 15 bases between them. Germline CDR1 reads LGHDT; CDR2 reads YNNKEL (reference sequence). The CDR3 covers 16 residues. CDR3 nucleotide sequence: TGTGCCAGCAGCCAAGATTCGGGTCATAAGGGCACTGAAGCTTTCTTT. Encoded protein: CASSQDSGHKGTEAFF.

The chain employs TRBV28 and TRBJ1-4; TRBD1 matches at 9 bases. Germline values: CDR1 MDHEN, CDR2 SYDVKM. This CDR3 is 17 amino acids long. V was pared by 4 bases and J by 3 bases, with 9 bases of the junction left unmatched. The DNA of the CDR3 is TGTGCCAGCAGTTCTATGACAGGGGGAAGGGCTAATGAAAAACTGTTTTTT. Amino acids: CASSSMTGGRANEKLFF. Full variable domain (rest looked up from reference TRBV28 and TRBJ1-4): DVKVTQSSRYLVKRTGEKVFLECVQDMDHENMFWYRQDPGLGLRLIYFSYDVKMKEKGDIPEGYSVSREKKERFSLILESASTNQTSMYLCASSSMTGGRANEKLFFGSGTQLSVL.

The chain combines TRBV18 with TRBJ2-3, with 8 bases matching TRBD2. CDR3 length: 16 amino acids. V was pared by 0 bases and J by 4 bases, with 6 bases of the junction left unmatched. Germline CDR1 reads KGHSH; CDR2 reads LQKENI. CDR3 sequence reads: CASSPPGQREPDTQYF. CDR3 bases: TGTGCCAGCTCACCACCAGGCCAGCGGGAGCCAGATACGCAGTATTTT.

The V gene is TRBV6-1, the J gene TRBJ2-4; D is possibly TRBD1 or TRBD2 (5 bases each). This CDR3 has 15 residues. V was cut by 1 base and J by 1 base, with 8 bases left in between. CDR1 is MNHNS and CDR2 is SASEGT in the germline V gene. DNA of the CDR3: TGTGCCAGCAGTGAAGGGTGGGGGGCCAAAAACATTCAGTACTTC. Translated: CASSEGWGAKNIQYF.